The present T cell receptor beta chain was sequenced within a study of blood T cell repertoires in COVID-19. Overall study context: Acute and convalescent COVID-19 samples came from the United States, Italy and Spain.

CDR3 length: 13 residues. The V end lost 6 bases, the J end lost 5 bases, and 12 bases lay between the germline ends. Germline V CDR1 and CDR2: SGHTA, FQGNSA. How the authors handled the data: It was from reference gene primer amplification that nucleated cell counts were estimated. The assay was immunoSEQ multiplex PCR, and TCRdb's table has in-frame clones only and misses some. V, J and clone size derive from that table, while D and trimming were established from the DNA sequence. The table includes some 150,000 clones, 80% to 90% detected once. This TCR derives from a woman in her forties or fifties with active or convalescent COVID-19. This chain connects TRBV7-2 to TRBJ2-3; a weak D match, TRBD2 (5 bases). Sample: peripheral blood. The chain's CDR3 is CASSEGRLDTQYF. Here the CDR3 DNA reads TGTGCCAGCAGTGAGGGCCGTTTAGATACGCAGTATTTT.